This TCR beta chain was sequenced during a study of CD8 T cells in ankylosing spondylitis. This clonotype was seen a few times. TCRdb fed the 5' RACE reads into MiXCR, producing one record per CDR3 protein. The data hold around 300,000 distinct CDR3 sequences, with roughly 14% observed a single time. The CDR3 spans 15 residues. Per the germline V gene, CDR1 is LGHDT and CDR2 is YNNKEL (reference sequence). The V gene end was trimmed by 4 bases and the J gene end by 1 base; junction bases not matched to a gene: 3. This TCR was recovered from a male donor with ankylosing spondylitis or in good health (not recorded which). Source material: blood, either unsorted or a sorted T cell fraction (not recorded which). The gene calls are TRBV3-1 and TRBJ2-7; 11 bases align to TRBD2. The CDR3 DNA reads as TGTGCCAGCAGCCTAGCGGGGGGGCCTTCCTACGAGCAGTACTTC. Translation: CASSLAGGPSYEQYF.